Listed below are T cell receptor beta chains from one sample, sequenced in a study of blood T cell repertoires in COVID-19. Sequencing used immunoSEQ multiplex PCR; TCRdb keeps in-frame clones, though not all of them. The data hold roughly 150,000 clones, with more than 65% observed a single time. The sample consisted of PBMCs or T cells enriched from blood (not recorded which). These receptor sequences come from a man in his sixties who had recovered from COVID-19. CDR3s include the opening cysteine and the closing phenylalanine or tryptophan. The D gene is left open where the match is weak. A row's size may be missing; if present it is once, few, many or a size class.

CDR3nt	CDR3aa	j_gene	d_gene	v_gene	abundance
TGTGCCTGGAGTGTGCGGGGAGGTGGAAACACCATATATTTT	CAWSVRGGGNTIYF	TRBJ1-3	NA	TRBV30	NA
TGTGCCAGCAGTGAAAGACAGGGGGCTCACGAGCAGTACTTC	CASSERQGAHEQYF	TRBJ2-7	TRBD1	TRBV6-1	NA
TGTGCCAGCAGCCGAAGACAGGGTAATGAGCAGTTCTTC	CASSRRQGNEQFF	TRBJ2-1	TRBD1	TRBV6-5	NA
TGCGCCAGCCGTCGGAACAGGGTCGGTAATGAAAAACTGTTTTTT	CASRRNRVGNEKLFF	TRBJ1-4	NA	TRBV5-1	NA
TGTGCCAGCAGTGATGAGGACAGCAGGGCTTTTTCACCCCTCCACTTT	CASSDEDSRAFSPLHF	TRBJ1-6	NA	TRBV6-1	NA
TGTGCCAGCAGCCTGGAGCGATCAGCGAAATCCTACGAGCAGTACTTC	CASSLERSAKSYEQYF	TRBJ2-7	NA	TRBV7-9	NA
TGTGCCAGCAGCCCCCGACAGGGGGGGACAGATACGCAGTATTTT	CASSPRQGGTDTQYF	TRBJ2-3	TRBD1	TRBV9	NA
TGCGCCAGCAGTCTTCTGGAGGCAGCCCCCGGCTTC	CASSLLEAAPGF	TRBJ2-7	NA	TRBV23-1	NA
TGTGCCAGCAGTGACAGGACAGTCCAAGAGACCCAGTACTTC	CASSDRTVQETQYF	TRBJ2-5	NA	TRBV28	NA
TGTGCCAGCAGCTTAGGTCCAAGCGGCTACGAGCAGTACTTC	CASSLGPSGYEQYF	TRBJ2-7	NA	TRBV7-2	NA
TGTGCCAGCAGCCTCACAGGGGGCAATGAAGCTTTCTTT	CASSLTGGNEAFF	TRBJ1-1	TRBD1	TRBV7-9	NA
TGCGCCAGCAGCCCCTTACTAGTTTCTGGAAACACCATATATTTT	CASSPLLVSGNTIYF	TRBJ1-3	NA	TRBV4-1	NA
TGTGCCAGCAGTTTAAGGTACGGGTCGGGCACTGAAGCTTTCTTT	CASSLRYGSGTEAFF	TRBJ1-1	NA	TRBV27	NA
TGTGCCAGCAGCGTAGGGGTAGGAGGGAACACTGAAGCTTTCTTT	CASSVGVGGNTEAFF	TRBJ1-1	NA	TRBV9	NA
TGTGCCAGCAGCTTGGGAGGACTTTACAATGAGCAGTTCTTC	CASSLGGLYNEQFF	TRBJ2-1	NA	TRBV5-4	NA
TGCGCCAGCAGCTTGGGAGCGCTAGAGACCCAGTACTTC	CASSLGALETQYF	TRBJ2-5	NA	TRBV5-1	NA
TGTGCCAGCAGCCCGCGGGGCCCAACTAATGAAAAACTGTTTTTT	CASSPRGPTNEKLFF	TRBJ1-4	NA	TRBV7-2	NA
TGTGCCAGCAACCCACAGTCAAATCAGCCCCAGCATTTT	CASNPQSNQPQHF	TRBJ1-5	NA	TRBV6-6	once
TGCGCCAGCAGGGGGCTAGGGGGTGAGCAGTTCTTC	CASRGLGGEQFF	TRBJ2-1	NA	TRBV5-1	NA
TGTGCCAGCAGCCAAAGTCTTATCGGGACTCCCTTAGGCCAGTACTTC	CASSQSLIGTPLGQYF	TRBJ2-5	NA	TRBV7-9	NA
TGCGCCAGCAGCGGCGTACCGGGACAGGGCTTCTACGAGCAGTACTTC	CASSGVPGQGFYEQYF	TRBJ2-7	TRBD1	TRBV5-1	NA
TGTGCTAGTGGGGCTAGCGGGGGGGCCTATGAGCAGTTCTTC	CASGASGGAYEQFF	TRBJ2-1	TRBD2	TRBV12-5	NA
TGTGCCAGTAGTGCCACAGCCAATAATTCACCCCTCCACTTT	CASSATANNSPLHF	TRBJ1-6	NA	TRBV19	few
TGTGCCAGCAGCGCACGACAGGATAATTCACCCCTCCACTTT	CASSARQDNSPLHF	TRBJ1-6	NA	TRBV9	NA
TGCGCCAGCAGCCGGGCCGAGACTAGCGACTACGAGCAGTACTTC	CASSRAETSDYEQYF	TRBJ2-7	TRBD2	TRBV4-1	once
TGTGCCAGCTTGCCGGGTGGAACTGGGGCCAACGTCCTGACTTTC	CASLPGGTGANVLTF	TRBJ2-6	NA	TRBV28	NA
TGTGCCAGCAGCTTAGGACGGGGTTGGGCGGCTGAAGCTTTCTTT	CASSLGRGWAAEAFF	TRBJ1-1	NA	TRBV7-8	NA
TGCGCCAGCAGCCGTGAGGGGGCCAGGGGATTGGACACTGAAGCTTTCTTT	CASSREGARGLDTEAFF	TRBJ1-1	TRBD1	TRBV5-1	NA
TGTGCCAGCAGCTTAGATATGAACACTGAAGCTTTCTTT	CASSLDMNTEAFF	TRBJ1-1	NA	TRBV7-2	few
TGTGCCAGCAGCCACGGGGCCGACTGGGGGGTCGAGCAGTACTTC	CASSHGADWGVEQYF	TRBJ2-7	NA	TRBV4-2	NA
TGTGCCAGCAGCTTAAAGTCACTAGCGGGAACCGGGGAGCTGTTTTTT	CASSLKSLAGTGELFF	TRBJ2-2	TRBD2	TRBV7-3	NA
TGCGCCAGCAGCCTCGGGACAGCTAAAACCTACGAGCAGTACTTC	CASSLGTAKTYEQYF	TRBJ2-7	TRBD1	TRBV5-1	NA
TGTGCCAGCAGCGGACAGGGGAGTTCCTATAATTCACCCCTCCACTTT	CASSGQGSSYNSPLHF	TRBJ1-6	TRBD1	TRBV9	NA
TGTGCCAGCAGTTTCGTCCAGGCTGGCTTCGCTGGAAACACCATATATTTT	CASSFVQAGFAGNTIYF	TRBJ1-3	NA	TRBV28	NA
TGTGCCAGCACTACGGGGAGTGGGGCCAACGTCCTGACTTTC	CASTTGSGANVLTF	TRBJ2-6	NA	TRBV7-8	NA
TGTGCCATCAGTGAGGACAGCAGCTACAATGAGCAGTTCTTC	CAISEDSSYNEQFF	TRBJ2-1	NA	TRBV10-3	NA
TGCGCCAGCAGGACAGGGGGCTTACTGAATGAAAAACTGTTTTTT	CASRTGGLLNEKLFF	TRBJ1-4	TRBD1	TRBV5-1	NA
TGTGCCAGCAGTTCGGTCCAAGGGGGCCTTAATGAAAAACTGTTTTTT	CASSSVQGGLNEKLFF	TRBJ1-4	TRBD1	TRBV28	NA
TGTGCCAGCAGCTGGAAGGACAGTTTGTCCGGGGAGCTGTTTTTT	CASSWKDSLSGELFF	TRBJ2-2	NA	TRBV7-6	NA
TGTGCCAGCTCACCATCGACAGCTCAAGAGACCCAGTACTTC	CASSPSTAQETQYF	TRBJ2-5	NA	TRBV18	few
TGTGCCACCAGTGACCGACAGGGTAGGAACGAGCAGTACTTC	CATSDRQGRNEQYF	TRBJ2-7	TRBD1	TRBV24-1	NA